This is a list of T cell receptor beta chains from one sample in a study of cytomegalovirus exposure and HLA in healthy donors. The protocol was immunoSEQ multiplex PCR, while the TCRdb copy is restricted to in-frame clones and leaves out a portion. In the table there are 150,000 to 200,000 clones, about 81% of which are singletons. The sample was PBMCs. These receptors were taken from a woman between 45 and 65 years old in good health and CMV-seropositive. CDR3s include the opening cysteine and the closing phenylalanine or tryptophan. A D gene is named only where the DNA matches it firmly. Not every row has a clone size; where given, it reads once, few, many or a size class.

j_gene: TRBJ2-7
v_gene: TRBV19
d_gene: NA
abundance: few
CDR3aa: CFFFKQKTAYEQYF
CDR3nt: TGTTTTTTTTTCAAACAGAAGACGGCATACGAGCAGTACTTC

j_gene: TRBJ1-4
v_gene: TRBV6-5
d_gene: NA
abundance: NA
CDR3aa: CASSLRGRANEKLFF
CDR3nt: TGTGCCAGCAGTTTGAGGGGGAGGGCAAATGAAAAACTGTTTTTT

j_gene: TRBJ2-1
v_gene: TRBV4-1
d_gene: TRBD1
abundance: NA
CDR3aa: CASRVWTGGGEQFF
CDR3nt: TGCGCCAGCAGGGTCTGGACAGGGGGAGGTGAGCAGTTCTTC

j_gene: TRBJ1-3
v_gene: TRBV30
d_gene: NA
abundance: once
CDR3aa: CAWKLGAGNTIYF
CDR3nt: TGTGCCTGGAAGTTGGGAGCTGGAAACACCATATATTTT

j_gene: TRBJ2-5
v_gene: TRBV5-1
d_gene: NA
abundance: NA
CDR3aa: CASSLTQETQYF
CDR3nt: TGCGCCAGCAGCTTGACTCAAGAGACCCAGTACTTC

j_gene: TRBJ1-4
v_gene: TRBV10-3
d_gene: NA
abundance: NA
CDR3aa: CAAGRGGSNEKLFF
CDR3nt: TGTGCGGCGGGGCGCGGTGGGAGTAATGAAAAACTGTTTTTT

j_gene: TRBJ2-3
v_gene: TRBV7-3
d_gene: NA
abundance: NA
CDR3aa: CASSLGSTGTQYF
CDR3nt: TGTGCCAGCAGCCTAGGCAGTACTGGTACGCAGTATTTT

j_gene: TRBJ2-3
v_gene: TRBV5-1
d_gene: TRBD1
abundance: NA
CDR3aa: CASSLGQGETDTQYF
CDR3nt: TGCGCCAGCAGCTTAGGACAGGGTGAAACAGATACGCAGTATTTT

j_gene: TRBJ2-7
v_gene: TRBV6-5
d_gene: TRBD1
abundance: NA
CDR3aa: CASSYGTVYEQYF
CDR3nt: TGTGCCAGCAGTTACGGGACAGTCTACGAGCAGTACTTC

j_gene: TRBJ1-1
v_gene: TRBV6-5
d_gene: TRBD1
abundance: NA
CDR3aa: CASRINRGTEAFF
CDR3nt: TGTGCCAGCAGGATTAACAGGGGAACTGAAGCTTTCTTT

j_gene: TRBJ2-1
v_gene: TRBV15
d_gene: TRBD2
abundance: few
CDR3aa: CATRAEDVSGGVYNEQFF
CDR3nt: TGTGCCACCAGAGCTGAGGACGTTAGCGGGGGAGTTTACAATGAGCAGTTCTTC

j_gene: TRBJ1-2
v_gene: TRBV27
d_gene: NA
abundance: NA
CDR3aa: CANIRQSGYTF
CDR3nt: TGTGCCAACATTCGACAAAGTGGCTACACCTTC

j_gene: TRBJ1-1
v_gene: TRBV6-5
d_gene: NA
abundance: few
CDR3aa: CASSPTVITEAFF
CDR3nt: TGTGCCAGCAGCCCGACAGTGATCACTGAAGCTTTCTTT

j_gene: TRBJ2-7
v_gene: TRBV13
d_gene: NA
abundance: NA
CDR3aa: CASSSLGGFDEQYF
CDR3nt: TGTGCCAGCAGCTCCCTCGGAGGGTTCGACGAGCAGTACTTC

j_gene: TRBJ1-1
v_gene: TRBV29-1
d_gene: NA
abundance: NA
CDR3aa: CSVHRATEAFF
CDR3nt: TGCAGCGTACACAGGGCCACTGAAGCTTTCTTT

j_gene: TRBJ1-1
v_gene: TRBV7-9
d_gene: TRBD1
abundance: NA
CDR3aa: CASSLSGTGYAEAFF
CDR3nt: TGTGCCAGCAGCTTAAGCGGGACAGGATACGCTGAAGCTTTCTTT

j_gene: TRBJ1-1
v_gene: TRBV7-3
d_gene: NA
abundance: NA
CDR3aa: CASSPRGEGVWTEAFF
CDR3nt: TGTGCCAGCAGCCCCCGAGGGGAGGGGGTTTGGACTGAAGCTTTCTTT

j_gene: TRBJ1-1
v_gene: TRBV18
d_gene: NA
abundance: NA
CDR3aa: CASSSGVNTEAFF
CDR3nt: TGTGCCAGCTCTTCAGGGGTCAACACTGAAGCTTTCTTT

j_gene: TRBJ2-2
v_gene: TRBV5-1
d_gene: NA
abundance: NA
CDR3aa: CASSWTVGTGELFF
CDR3nt: TGCGCCAGCAGCTGGACAGTGGGCACCGGGGAGCTGTTTTTT

j_gene: TRBJ2-1
v_gene: TRBV11-1
d_gene: TRBD2
abundance: NA
CDR3aa: CASSLAASGVGEQFF
CDR3nt: TGTGCCAGCAGCCTCGCGGCTAGCGGGGTAGGTGAGCAGTTCTTC

j_gene: TRBJ1-2
v_gene: TRBV18
d_gene: NA
abundance: NA
CDR3aa: CASSPAEQGWNGYTF
CDR3nt: TGTGCCAGCTCACCAGCCGAACAGGGTTGGAATGGCTACACCTTC

j_gene: TRBJ1-4
v_gene: TRBV19
d_gene: TRBD1
abundance: NA
CDR3aa: CASTRQGNEKLFF
CDR3nt: TGTGCCAGTACCCGACAGGGTAATGAAAAACTGTTTTTT

j_gene: TRBJ2-7
v_gene: TRBV15
d_gene: NA
abundance: NA
CDR3aa: CATSRGGSSYEQYF
CDR3nt: TGTGCCACCAGCAGAGGAGGCAGCTCCTACGAGCAGTACTTC

j_gene: TRBJ1-1
v_gene: TRBV5-1
d_gene: NA
abundance: NA
CDR3aa: CASSLEAGRAEAFF
CDR3nt: TGCGCCAGCAGCTTGGAGGCAGGGAGGGCTGAAGCTTTCTTT

j_gene: TRBJ1-6
v_gene: TRBV5-6
d_gene: NA
abundance: NA
CDR3aa: CASSLVAGPSPLHF
CDR3nt: TGTGCCAGCAGCTTGGTGGCAGGTCCTTCACCCCTCCACTTT

j_gene: TRBJ2-3
v_gene: TRBV7-3
d_gene: TRBD1
abundance: once
CDR3aa: CASSSTGGRDTQYF
CDR3nt: TGTGCCAGCAGCTCAACAGGGGGCAGAGATACGCAGTATTTT

j_gene: TRBJ2-5
v_gene: TRBV5-4
d_gene: TRBD1
abundance: few
CDR3aa: CASSLRTGETQYF
CDR3nt: TGTGCCAGCAGCTTGAGGACAGGAGAGACCCAGTACTTC

j_gene: TRBJ2-5
v_gene: TRBV5-6
d_gene: NA
abundance: NA
CDR3aa: CASSMDTYQETQYF
CDR3nt: TGTGCCAGCAGTATGGACACCTACCAAGAGACCCAGTACTTC

j_gene: TRBJ1-1
v_gene: TRBV7-6
d_gene: NA
abundance: NA
CDR3aa: CASRLRSNTEAFF
CDR3nt: TGTGCCAGCAGACTCCGATCGAACACTGAAGCTTTCTTT

j_gene: TRBJ1-2
v_gene: TRBV5-6
d_gene: NA
abundance: once
CDR3aa: CASSLSGGYTF
CDR3nt: TGTGCCAGCAGCTTGTCAGGTGGCTACACCTTC

j_gene: TRBJ1-2
v_gene: TRBV7-3
d_gene: NA
abundance: NA
CDR3aa: CASSANRENYGYTF
CDR3nt: TGTGCCAGCAGCGCGAACAGGGAAAACTATGGCTACACCTTC

j_gene: TRBJ2-3
v_gene: TRBV4-2
d_gene: NA
abundance: NA
CDR3aa: CASSHSGDTQYF
CDR3nt: TGTGCCAGCAGCCACTCCGGGGATACGCAGTATTTT

j_gene: TRBJ2-5
v_gene: TRBV6-6
d_gene: NA
abundance: once
CDR3aa: CASSEEVWETQYF
CDR3nt: TGTGCCAGCAGTGAGGAGGTGTGGGAGACCCAGTACTTC

j_gene: TRBJ1-2
v_gene: TRBV29-1
d_gene: TRBD1
abundance: NA
CDR3aa: CSVDGQGRKQGGYTF
CDR3nt: TGCAGCGTTGACGGACAGGGGCGGAAACAAGGTGGCTACACCTTC

j_gene: TRBJ1-4
v_gene: TRBV5-6
d_gene: NA
abundance: NA
CDR3aa: CASSSVGQGNEKLFF
CDR3nt: TGTGCCAGCAGCTCTGTAGGGCAGGGTAATGAAAAACTGTTTTTT

j_gene: TRBJ2-3
v_gene: TRBV4-2
d_gene: TRBD1
abundance: NA
CDR3aa: CASSPWTGGDSSTDTQYF
CDR3nt: TGTGCCAGCAGCCCATGGACAGGGGGCGATTCTAGCACAGATACGCAGTATTTT

j_gene: TRBJ1-1
v_gene: TRBV2
d_gene: TRBD1
abundance: NA
CDR3aa: CASRPGTANTEAFF
CDR3nt: TGTGCCAGCCGCCCCGGGACAGCAAACACTGAAGCTTTCTTT

j_gene: TRBJ2-1
v_gene: TRBV27
d_gene: TRBD2
abundance: few
CDR3aa: CASKSGGASEQFF
CDR3nt: TGTGCCAGCAAGAGCGGGGGGGCGAGTGAGCAGTTCTTC

j_gene: TRBJ2-2
v_gene: TRBV6-5
d_gene: NA
abundance: few
CDR3aa: CANLDENTGELFF
CDR3nt: TGTGCCAACCTAGACGAAAACACCGGGGAGCTGTTTTTT

j_gene: TRBJ1-1
v_gene: TRBV2
d_gene: NA
abundance: few
CDR3aa: CASRDTGWDTEAFF
CDR3nt: TGTGCCAGCAGAGATACAGGGTGGGATACTGAAGCTTTCTTT

j_gene: TRBJ2-7
v_gene: TRBV9
d_gene: TRBD2
abundance: NA
CDR3aa: CASSVDSGSEQYF
CDR3nt: TGTGCCAGCAGCGTAGATAGCGGGTCGGAGCAGTACTTC

j_gene: TRBJ1-2
v_gene: TRBV5-1
d_gene: TRBD1
abundance: NA
CDR3aa: CASSLVAGGHGYTF
CDR3nt: TGCGCCAGCAGCTTGGTGGCAGGGGGCCATGGCTACACCTTC

j_gene: TRBJ2-1
v_gene: TRBV5-1
d_gene: NA
abundance: NA
CDR3aa: CASRGGVEQFF
CDR3nt: TGCGCCAGCAGAGGCGGGGTTGAGCAGTTCTTC

j_gene: TRBJ1-1
v_gene: TRBV9
d_gene: NA
abundance: NA
CDR3aa: CASSVDHRVDTEAFF
CDR3nt: TGTGCCAGCAGCGTAGATCACAGGGTTGACACTGAAGCTTTCTTT

j_gene: TRBJ2-2
v_gene: TRBV5-6
d_gene: NA
abundance: NA
CDR3aa: CASGRGANTGELFF
CDR3nt: TGTGCCAGTGGGCGGGGCGCGAACACCGGGGAGCTGTTTTTT

j_gene: TRBJ2-7
v_gene: TRBV2
d_gene: NA
abundance: NA
CDR3aa: CASSINRYEQYF
CDR3nt: TGTGCCAGCAGTATCAACAGGTACGAGCAGTACTTC

j_gene: TRBJ1-6
v_gene: TRBV2
d_gene: TRBD1
abundance: NA
CDR3aa: CASGLRQGTISPLHF
CDR3nt: TGTGCCAGCGGACTGAGACAGGGTACAATTTCACCCCTCCACTTT

j_gene: TRBJ1-1
v_gene: TRBV27
d_gene: NA
abundance: NA
CDR3aa: CASSSFRGNTEAFF
CDR3nt: TGTGCCAGCAGTTCCTTCCGGGGGAACACTGAAGCTTTCTTT